In this sample, the clone carrying this TCR beta chain turned up many times. These data are taken from a study of read filtering for tumor transcriptome and immune sequencing. Study information: Revised staging placed eight or nine patients in R-ISS I, around 15 in II, 6 or 7 in III. After DNase treatment, RNA was made into whole-transcriptome libraries.

The CDR3 loop spans 16 amino acids. J was trimmed by 3 bases and V by 3 bases; bases with no gene match: 9. The library was built from around 400 ng RNA with molecular barcoded adaptors for alpha/delta and beta/gamma chains. TCRdb analysed the reads with MiXCR anew, one entry per CDR3 protein. The sample carries about 24,000 distinct CDR3 sequences, 20% to 25% recorded once. At the time of active disease, bone marrow was collected from every patient. This receptor was obtained from a donor at least 40 years old with multiple myeloma. The rearrangement links TRBV12-3 or TRBV12-4 to TRBJ1-1; 8 nucleotides agree with TRBD1. The sample comprised a population of CD138-negative cells sorted from bone marrow. CDR3 sequence: CASSFWAGGQDTEAFF. The CDR3 DNA reads TGTGCCAGCAGTTTCTGGGCAGGGGGCCAGGACACTGAAGCTTTCTTT.